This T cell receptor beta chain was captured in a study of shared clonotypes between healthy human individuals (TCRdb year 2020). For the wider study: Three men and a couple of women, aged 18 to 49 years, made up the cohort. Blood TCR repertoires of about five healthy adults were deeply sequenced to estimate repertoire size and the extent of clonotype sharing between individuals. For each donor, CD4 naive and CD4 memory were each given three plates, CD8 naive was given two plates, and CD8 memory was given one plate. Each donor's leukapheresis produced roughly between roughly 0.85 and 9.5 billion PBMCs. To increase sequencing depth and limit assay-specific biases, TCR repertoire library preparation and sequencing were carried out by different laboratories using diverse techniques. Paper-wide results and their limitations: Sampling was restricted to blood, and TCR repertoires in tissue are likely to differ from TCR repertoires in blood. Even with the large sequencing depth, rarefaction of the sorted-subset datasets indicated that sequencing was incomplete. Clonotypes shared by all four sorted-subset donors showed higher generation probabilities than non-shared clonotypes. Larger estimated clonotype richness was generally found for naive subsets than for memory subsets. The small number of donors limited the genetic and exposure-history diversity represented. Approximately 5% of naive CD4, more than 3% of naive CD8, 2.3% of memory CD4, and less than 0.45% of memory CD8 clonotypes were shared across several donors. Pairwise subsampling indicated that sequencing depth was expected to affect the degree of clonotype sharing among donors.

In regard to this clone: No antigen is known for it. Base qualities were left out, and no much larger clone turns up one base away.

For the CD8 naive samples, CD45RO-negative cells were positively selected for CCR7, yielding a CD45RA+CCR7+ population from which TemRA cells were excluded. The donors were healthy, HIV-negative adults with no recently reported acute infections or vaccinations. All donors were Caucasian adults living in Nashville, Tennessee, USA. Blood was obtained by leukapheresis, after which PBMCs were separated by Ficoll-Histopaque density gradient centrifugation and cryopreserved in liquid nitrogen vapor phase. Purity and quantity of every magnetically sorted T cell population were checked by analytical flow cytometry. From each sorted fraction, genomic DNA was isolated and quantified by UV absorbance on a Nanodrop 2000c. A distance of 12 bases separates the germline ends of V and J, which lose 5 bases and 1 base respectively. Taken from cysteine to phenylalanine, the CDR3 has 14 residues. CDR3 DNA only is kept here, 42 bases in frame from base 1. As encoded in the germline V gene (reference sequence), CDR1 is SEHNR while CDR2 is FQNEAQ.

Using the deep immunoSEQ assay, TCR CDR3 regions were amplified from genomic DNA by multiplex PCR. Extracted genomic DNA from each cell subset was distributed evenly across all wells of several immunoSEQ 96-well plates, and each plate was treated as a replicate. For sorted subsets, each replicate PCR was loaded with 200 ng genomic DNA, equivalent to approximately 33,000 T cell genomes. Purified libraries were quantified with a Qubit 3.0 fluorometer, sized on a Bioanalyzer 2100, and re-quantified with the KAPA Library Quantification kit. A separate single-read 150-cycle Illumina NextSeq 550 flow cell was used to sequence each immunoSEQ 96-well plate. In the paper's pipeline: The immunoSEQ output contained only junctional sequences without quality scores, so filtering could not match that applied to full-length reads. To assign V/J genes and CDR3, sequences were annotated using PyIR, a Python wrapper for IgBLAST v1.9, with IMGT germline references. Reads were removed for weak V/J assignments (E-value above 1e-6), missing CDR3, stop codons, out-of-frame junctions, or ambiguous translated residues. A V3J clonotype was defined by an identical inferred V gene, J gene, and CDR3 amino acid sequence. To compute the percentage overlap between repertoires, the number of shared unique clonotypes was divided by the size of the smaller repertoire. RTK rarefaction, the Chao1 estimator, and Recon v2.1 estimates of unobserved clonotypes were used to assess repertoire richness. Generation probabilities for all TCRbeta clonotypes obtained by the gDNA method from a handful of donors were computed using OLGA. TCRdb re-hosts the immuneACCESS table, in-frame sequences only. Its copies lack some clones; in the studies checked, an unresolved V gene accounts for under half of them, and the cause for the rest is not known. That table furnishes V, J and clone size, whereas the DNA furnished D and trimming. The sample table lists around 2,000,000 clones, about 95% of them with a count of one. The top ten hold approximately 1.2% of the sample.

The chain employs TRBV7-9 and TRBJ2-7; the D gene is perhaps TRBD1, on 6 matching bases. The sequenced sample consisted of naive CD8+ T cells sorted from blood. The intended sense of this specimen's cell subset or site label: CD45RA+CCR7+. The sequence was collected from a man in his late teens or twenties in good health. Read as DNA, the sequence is TGTGCCAGCAGCGAGGGGGTTTGGTCCTACGAGCAGTACTTC. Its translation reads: CASSEGVWSYEQYF.